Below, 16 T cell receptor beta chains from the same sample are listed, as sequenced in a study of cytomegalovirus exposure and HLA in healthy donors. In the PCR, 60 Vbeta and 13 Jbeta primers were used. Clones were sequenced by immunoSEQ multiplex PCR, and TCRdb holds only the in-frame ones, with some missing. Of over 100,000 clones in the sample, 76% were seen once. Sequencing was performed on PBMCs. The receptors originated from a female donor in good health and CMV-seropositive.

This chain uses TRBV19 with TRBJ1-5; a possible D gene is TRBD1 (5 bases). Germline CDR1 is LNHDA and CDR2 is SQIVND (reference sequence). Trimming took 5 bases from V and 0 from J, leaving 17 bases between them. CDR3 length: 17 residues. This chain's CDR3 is CASSARPPGYSNQPQHF. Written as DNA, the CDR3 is TGTGCCAGTAGTGCCCGACCCCCAGGGTATAGCAATCAGCCCCAGCATTTT.

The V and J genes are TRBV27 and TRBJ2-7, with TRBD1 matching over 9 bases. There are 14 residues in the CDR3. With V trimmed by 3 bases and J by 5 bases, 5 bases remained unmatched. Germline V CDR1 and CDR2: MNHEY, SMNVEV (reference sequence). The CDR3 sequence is CASSFWDRVDEQYF. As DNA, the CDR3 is TGTGCCAGCAGTTTTTGGGACAGGGTCGACGAGCAGTACTTC.

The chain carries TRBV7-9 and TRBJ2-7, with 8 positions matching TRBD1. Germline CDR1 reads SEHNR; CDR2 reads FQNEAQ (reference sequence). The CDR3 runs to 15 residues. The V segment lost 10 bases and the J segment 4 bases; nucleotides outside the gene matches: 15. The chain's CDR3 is CATRKGQDPFYEQYF. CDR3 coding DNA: TGTGCCACCCGGAAGGGACAGGATCCTTTTTACGAGCAGTACTTC.

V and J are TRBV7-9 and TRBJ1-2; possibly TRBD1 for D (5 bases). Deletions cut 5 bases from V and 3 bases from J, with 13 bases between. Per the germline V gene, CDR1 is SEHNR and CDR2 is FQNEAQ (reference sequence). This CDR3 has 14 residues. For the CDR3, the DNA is TGTGCCAGCAGCCCCTCGGGGGGTGACTATGGCTACACCTTC. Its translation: CASSPSGGDYGYTF.

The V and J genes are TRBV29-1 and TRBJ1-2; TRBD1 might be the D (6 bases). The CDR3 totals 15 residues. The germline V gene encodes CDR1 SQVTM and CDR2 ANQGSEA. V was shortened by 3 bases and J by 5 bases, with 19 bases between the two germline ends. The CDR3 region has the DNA TGCAGCGTTGAGAGGTTGGGGGGGCGCGGGTATGGCTACACCTTC. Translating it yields CSVERLGGRGYGYTF.

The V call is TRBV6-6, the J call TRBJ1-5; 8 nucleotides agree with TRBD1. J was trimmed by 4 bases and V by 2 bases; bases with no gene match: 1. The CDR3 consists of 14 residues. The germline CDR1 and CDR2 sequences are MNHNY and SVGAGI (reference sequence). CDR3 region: CASSYGDRNQPQHF. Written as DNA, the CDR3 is TGTGCCAGCAGTTACGGGGACAGGAATCAGCCCCAGCATTTT.

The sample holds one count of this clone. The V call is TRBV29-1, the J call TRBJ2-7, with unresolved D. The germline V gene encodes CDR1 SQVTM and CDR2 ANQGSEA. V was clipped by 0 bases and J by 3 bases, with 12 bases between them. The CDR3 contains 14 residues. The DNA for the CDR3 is TGCAGCGTTGAAGATCGGTCAAACGTCTACGAGCAGTACTTC. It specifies CSVEDRSNVYEQYF.

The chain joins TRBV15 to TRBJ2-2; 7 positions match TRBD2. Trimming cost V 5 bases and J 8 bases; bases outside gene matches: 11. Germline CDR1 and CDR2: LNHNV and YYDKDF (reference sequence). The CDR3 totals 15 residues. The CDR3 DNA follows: TGTGCCACCAGCCGTGAGGGGAGGGGTGCGGGGGAGCTGTTTTTT. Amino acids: CATSREGRGAGELFF.

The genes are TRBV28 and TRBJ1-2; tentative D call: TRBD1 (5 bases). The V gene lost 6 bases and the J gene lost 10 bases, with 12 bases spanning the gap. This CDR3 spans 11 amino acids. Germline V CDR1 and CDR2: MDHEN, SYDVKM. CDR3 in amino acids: CASRIGGDYTF. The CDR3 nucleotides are TGTGCCAGCAGGATTGGGGGGGACTACACCTTC.

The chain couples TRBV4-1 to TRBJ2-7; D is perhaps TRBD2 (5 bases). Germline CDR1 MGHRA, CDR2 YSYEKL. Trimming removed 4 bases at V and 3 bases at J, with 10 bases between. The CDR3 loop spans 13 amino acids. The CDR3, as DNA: TGCGCCAGCAGCCGCAGGACTGTCTACGAGCAGTACTTC. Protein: CASSRRTVYEQYF.

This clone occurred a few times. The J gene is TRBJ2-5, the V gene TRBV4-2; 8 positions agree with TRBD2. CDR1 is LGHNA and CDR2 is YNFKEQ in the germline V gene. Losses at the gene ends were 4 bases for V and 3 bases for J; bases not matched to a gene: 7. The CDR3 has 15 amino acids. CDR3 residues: CASSPGSGGKETQYF. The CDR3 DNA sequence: TGTGCCAGCAGCCCGGGGAGCGGGGGAAAAGAGACCCAGTACTTC.

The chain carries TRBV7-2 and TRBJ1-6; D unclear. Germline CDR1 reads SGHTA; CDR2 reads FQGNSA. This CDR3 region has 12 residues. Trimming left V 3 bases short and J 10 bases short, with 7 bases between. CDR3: CASSFRGSPLHF. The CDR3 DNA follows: TGTGCCAGCAGCTTTCGCGGGTCACCCCTCCACTTT.

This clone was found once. The CDR3 DNA reads TGCGCCAGCAGCTTGGGAGGCTCTTCTGGAAACACCATATATTTT. Its translation is CASSLGGSSGNTIYF. The V call is TRBV5-1, the J call TRBJ1-3; D uncertain. V lost 0 bases and J lost 1, with 8 bases in between. Germline V gene data show CDR1 as SGHRS and CDR2 as YFSETQ. The CDR3 totals 15 residues.

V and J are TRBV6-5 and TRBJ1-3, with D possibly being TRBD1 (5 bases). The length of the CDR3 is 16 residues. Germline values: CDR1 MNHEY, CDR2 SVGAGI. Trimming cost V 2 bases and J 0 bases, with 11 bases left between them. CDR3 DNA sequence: TGTGCCAGCAGTTACGGAGACAGAGTCTCTGGAAACACCATATATTTT. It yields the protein CASSYGDRVSGNTIYF.

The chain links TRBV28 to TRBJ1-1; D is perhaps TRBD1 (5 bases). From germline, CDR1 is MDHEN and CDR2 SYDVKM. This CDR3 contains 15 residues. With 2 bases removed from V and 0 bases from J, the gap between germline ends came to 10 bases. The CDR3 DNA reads TGTGCCAGCAGTTTACCCCCAGGGATGAACACTGAAGCTTTCTTT. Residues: CASSLPPGMNTEAFF.

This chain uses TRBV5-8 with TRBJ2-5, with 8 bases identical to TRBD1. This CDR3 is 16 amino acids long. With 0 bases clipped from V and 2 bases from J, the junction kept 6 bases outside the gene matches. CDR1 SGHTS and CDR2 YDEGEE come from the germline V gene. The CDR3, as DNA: TGTGCCAGCAGCTTGGGGCAGGGGGCGCTTCAAGAGACCCAGTACTTC. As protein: CASSLGQGALQETQYF.